The rows below give T cell receptor beta chains drawn from one sample of a study of blood T cells in healthy people across ages. TCRdb independently ran MiXCR on the 5' RACE reads; one entry per CDR3 protein. Here the sample spans 600,000 to 800,000 distinct CDR3 sequences, about 21% being singletons. The specimen sequenced was blood. All receptors derive from a man in his 70s in good health. Both conserved end residues are part of each CDR3. The D gene is left open where the match is weak. Some rows have no size entry. The others give once, few or many, or a class for an expanded clone.

abundance: .; d_gene: TRBD1; j_gene: TRBJ2-7; v_gene: TRBV27; CDR3aa: CASSLYPGRGIDEQYF; CDR3nt: TGTGCCAGCAGTTTATATCCTGGCAGGGGGATAGACGAGCAGTACTTC
abundance: many; d_gene: .; j_gene: TRBJ2-1; v_gene: TRBV7-3; CDR3aa: CASSLPGRSYNEQFF; CDR3nt: TGTGCCAGCAGCTTACCAGGCCGATCCTACAATGAGCAGTTCTTC
abundance: many; d_gene: .; j_gene: TRBJ2-5; v_gene: TRBV5-1; CDR3aa: CASTRLEQETQYF; CDR3nt: TGCGCCAGCACCCGCCTGGAACAAGAGACCCAGTACTTC
abundance: .; d_gene: .; j_gene: TRBJ2-4; v_gene: TRBV20-1; CDR3aa: CSARKVRVSENIQYF; CDR3nt: TGCAGTGCTAGAAAGGTCAGGGTGAGCGAAAACATTCAGTACTTC
abundance: few; d_gene: TRBD2; j_gene: TRBJ2-3; v_gene: TRBV20-1; CDR3aa: CSARTSGRDTDTQYF; CDR3nt: TGCAGTGCACGGACTAGCGGGCGGGACACAGATACGCAGTATTTT
abundance: .; d_gene: .; j_gene: TRBJ2-5; v_gene: TRBV21-1; CDR3aa: CASSKVAGEETQYF; CDR3nt: TGTGCCAGCAGCAAAGTCGCAGGGGAGGAGACCCAGTACTTC
abundance: .; d_gene: TRBD1; j_gene: TRBJ1-2; v_gene: TRBV7-8; CDR3aa: CASSLRGQGSSYGYTF; CDR3nt: TGTGCCAGCAGCTTACGAGGACAGGGCTCTTCCTATGGCTACACCTTC
abundance: .; d_gene: TRBD2; j_gene: TRBJ2-1; v_gene: TRBV20-1; CDR3aa: CSARVAGATSGRYNEQFF; CDR3nt: TGCAGTGCTAGAGTGGCCGGGGCCACTAGCGGGAGATACAATGAGCAGTTCTTC
abundance: .; d_gene: .; j_gene: TRBJ1-6; v_gene: TRBV20-1; CDR3aa: CSARDARGDSPLHF; CDR3nt: TGCAGTGCTAGAGATGCTAGGGGGGATTCACCCCTCCACTTT
abundance: few; d_gene: .; j_gene: TRBJ1-1; v_gene: TRBV7-6; CDR3aa: CASSQQEYTEAFF; CDR3nt: TGTGCCAGCAGCCAACAAGAATACACTGAAGCTTTCTTT
abundance: .; d_gene: .; j_gene: TRBJ2-1; v_gene: TRBV29-1; CDR3aa: CSVEASVSSYNEQFF; CDR3nt: TGCAGCGTTGAGGCTAGCGTCAGCTCCTACAATGAGCAGTTCTTC
abundance: .; d_gene: TRBD1; j_gene: TRBJ2-1; v_gene: TRBV25-1; CDR3aa: CASSGDRGSNEQFF; CDR3nt: TGTGCCAGCAGTGGGGACAGGGGAAGCAATGAGCAGTTCTTC
abundance: many; d_gene: .; j_gene: TRBJ2-5; v_gene: TRBV5-6; CDR3aa: CASSGSPAKTQYF; CDR3nt: TGTGCCAGCAGTGGCTCACCTGCTAAGACCCAGTACTTC
abundance: .; d_gene: TRBD1; j_gene: TRBJ1-2; v_gene: TRBV27; CDR3aa: CASSLSQTGLGYTF; CDR3nt: TGTGCCAGCAGTTTATCCCAGACAGGGCTGGGCTACACCTTC
abundance: few; d_gene: .; j_gene: TRBJ2-3; v_gene: TRBV4-3; CDR3aa: CASSQGRAGDTQYF; CDR3nt: TGCGCCAGCAGCCAAGGACGGGCAGGGGATACGCAGTATTTT
abundance: few; d_gene: .; j_gene: TRBJ2-3; v_gene: TRBV2; CDR3aa: CASSESEIQYF; CDR3nt: TGTGCCAGCAGTGAGTCGGAGATACAGTATTTT
abundance: once; d_gene: .; j_gene: TRBJ2-1; v_gene: TRBV29-1; CDR3aa: CSVGLAEQFF; CDR3nt: TGCAGTGTTGGGTTGGCTGAGCAGTTCTTC
abundance: .; d_gene: .; j_gene: TRBJ2-7; v_gene: TRBV4-1; CDR3aa: CASSQTSDYEQYF; CDR3nt: TGCGCCAGCAGCCAAACCTCTGACTACGAGCAGTACTTC
abundance: many; d_gene: .; j_gene: TRBJ1-1; v_gene: TRBV5-1; CDR3aa: CASSWKQESEAFF; CDR3nt: TGCGCCAGCAGCTGGAAACAAGAATCTGAAGCTTTCTTT
abundance: .; d_gene: .; j_gene: TRBJ2-5; v_gene: TRBV3-1; CDR3aa: CASTVRAQETQYF; CDR3nt: TGTGCCAGCACCGTAAGGGCCCAAGAGACCCAGTACTTC
abundance: .; d_gene: .; j_gene: TRBJ2-3; v_gene: TRBV21-1; CDR3aa: CASPKGGPTDTQYF; CDR3nt: TGTGCCAGCCCCAAGGGGGGCCCCACAGATACGCAGTATTTT
abundance: few; d_gene: .; j_gene: TRBJ2-3; v_gene: TRBV7-2; CDR3aa: CASSQTGDRETQYF; CDR3nt: TGTGCCAGCAGCCAAACAGGGGATCGGGAGACCCAGTACTTT
abundance: .; d_gene: .; j_gene: TRBJ1-6; v_gene: TRBV6-5; CDR3aa: CASRRDGGNSPLHF; CDR3nt: TGTGCCAGCAGAAGGGACGGTGGGAATTCACCCCTCCACTTT
abundance: .; d_gene: TRBD2; j_gene: TRBJ2-1; v_gene: TRBV5-6; CDR3aa: CAGSPSGTPGNEQFF; CDR3nt: TGTGCCGGCAGCCCTAGCGGTACCCCAGGCAATGAGCAGTTCTTC
abundance: .; d_gene: .; j_gene: TRBJ2-5; v_gene: TRBV24-1; CDR3aa: CATSATGPQETQYF; CDR3nt: TGTGCCACCAGTGCGACAGGCCCTCAAGAGACCCAGTACTTC
abundance: few; d_gene: .; j_gene: TRBJ1-5; v_gene: TRBV5-5; CDR3aa: CASSQYPGLEQPQHF; CDR3nt: TGTGCCAGCAGCCAATATCCGGGGCTAGAACAGCCCCAGCATTTT
abundance: many; d_gene: .; j_gene: TRBJ2-7; v_gene: TRBV2; CDR3aa: CASSDSFGASYEQYF; CDR3nt: TGTGCCAGCAGTGATAGTTTCGGGGCCTCCTACGAGCAGTACTTC
abundance: .; d_gene: TRBD2; j_gene: TRBJ2-3; v_gene: TRBV28; CDR3aa: CASSLASGKINTQYF; CDR3nt: TGTGCCAGCAGTTTGGCCAGCGGGAAAATCAATACGCAGTATTTT
abundance: few; d_gene: .; j_gene: TRBJ2-7; v_gene: TRBV4-1; CDR3aa: CASSQLAGTPADEQYF; CDR3nt: TGCGCCAGCAGCCAGTTGGCCGGGACACCCGCGGACGAGCAGTACTTC
abundance: many; d_gene: TRBD1; j_gene: TRBJ2-5; v_gene: TRBV7-3; CDR3aa: CASSPGTGGETQYF; CDR3nt: TGTGCCAGCAGCCCAGGGACAGGGGGGGAGACCCAGTACTTC
abundance: .; d_gene: TRBD1; j_gene: TRBJ1-2; v_gene: TRBV10-3; CDR3aa: CAITEGQRNYGYTF; CDR3nt: TGTGCCATCACCGAGGGACAGCGTAACTATGGCTACACCTTC
abundance: few; d_gene: .; j_gene: TRBJ1-1; v_gene: TRBV3-1; CDR3aa: CASSYQGSTEAFF; CDR3nt: TGTGCCAGCAGTTATCAGGGTAGCACTGAAGCTTTCTTT
abundance: .; d_gene: TRBD2; j_gene: TRBJ2-7; v_gene: TRBV27; CDR3aa: CASSPNRLAGDEQYF; CDR3nt: TGTGCCAGCAGTCCAAACAGACTAGCGGGAGACGAGCAGTACTTC
abundance: few; d_gene: TRBD1; j_gene: TRBJ1-4; v_gene: TRBV7-2; CDR3aa: CASSPGQGANVEKLFF; CDR3nt: TGTGCCAGCAGCCCAGGACAGGGGGCGAACGTTGAAAAACTGTTTTTT
abundance: few; d_gene: .; j_gene: TRBJ2-2; v_gene: TRBV7-2; CDR3aa: CASRPGLGLTGELFF; CDR3nt: TGTGCCAGCAGACCGGGTCTCGGTCTGACCGGGGAGCTGTTTTTT
abundance: .; d_gene: .; j_gene: TRBJ2-5; v_gene: TRBV18; CDR3aa: CASSPQRGRETQYF; CDR3nt: TGTGCCAGCTCACCTCAGAGGGGTCGGGAGACCCAGTACTTC
abundance: many; d_gene: .; j_gene: TRBJ2-5; v_gene: TRBV3-1; CDR3aa: CASNQGGTQYF; CDR3nt: TGTGCCAGCAATCAGGGCGGGACCCAGTACTTC
abundance: many; d_gene: TRBD1; j_gene: TRBJ1-2; v_gene: TRBV7-9; CDR3aa: CASSDNDRVHGYTF; CDR3nt: TGTGCCAGCAGCGATAACGACAGGGTGCATGGCTACACCTTC
abundance: few; d_gene: TRBD1; j_gene: TRBJ2-7; v_gene: TRBV12-5; CDR3aa: CASGSPGQYSYEQYF; CDR3nt: TGTGCTAGTGGTTCCCCGGGACAGTACTCCTACGAGCAGTACTTC
abundance: few; d_gene: .; j_gene: TRBJ1-4; v_gene: TRBV25-1; CDR3aa: CASSVLGGSEKLFF; CDR3nt: TGTGCCAGCAGTGTTCTGGGGGGGAGTGAAAAACTGTTTTTT
abundance: many; d_gene: .; j_gene: TRBJ2-4; v_gene: TRBV5-1; CDR3aa: CASREGGAAKNIQYF; CDR3nt: TGCGCCAGCCGGGAAGGCGGTGCGGCCAAAAACATTCAGTACTTC
abundance: many; d_gene: TRBD1; j_gene: TRBJ2-4; v_gene: TRBV24-1; CDR3aa: CATSDRTGFDIQYF; CDR3nt: TGTGCCACCAGTGACCGGACAGGCTTCGACATTCAGTACTTC
abundance: .; d_gene: TRBD2; j_gene: TRBJ2-7; v_gene: TRBV20-1; CDR3aa: CSASPGTNGYEQYF; CDR3nt: TGCAGTGCGAGCCCCGGGACTAACGGCTACGAGCAGTACTTC
abundance: few; d_gene: .; j_gene: TRBJ2-1; v_gene: TRBV10-3; CDR3aa: CAISAVLEVNEQFF; CDR3nt: TGTGCCATCAGTGCTGTCCTAGAGGTGAATGAGCAGTTCTTC
abundance: .; d_gene: TRBD1; j_gene: TRBJ2-6; v_gene: TRBV7-2; CDR3aa: CASTRQGASGANVLTF; CDR3nt: TGTGCCAGCACTCGACAGGGGGCCTCTGGGGCCAACGTCCTGACTTTC